This T cell receptor beta chain derives from a study of T cells in Graves' hyperthyroidism and ophthalmopathy. Study-level points and caveats: Blood also showed most of the thyroid clonotypes that were expanded above 0.001.

This clonotype was recorded many times. Its antigen is currently unknown. V lost 3 bases, J lost 5 bases, and 7 bases stayed unmatched. This CDR3 spans 16 amino acids. RNA transcripts were the template for amplifying TCR beta CDR3 regions. The primer set for the first-round RT-PCR of the TCR CDR3 was HTBI. TCRdb analysed the multiplex PCR reads with MiXCR anew, one entry per CDR3 protein. The sample has around 700,000 distinct CDR3 sequences, about 19% seen once. Sequencing was performed on blood. V and J are TRBV12-3 or TRBV12-4 and TRBJ2-5; 12 bases fit TRBD2. The receptor comes from a woman aged 50 to 60 with Graves' hyperthyroidism that later progressed to Graves' ophthalmopathy. CDR3 sequence: CASSFSETSGGETQYF. CDR3 nucleotides: TGTGCCAGCAGTTTCAGCGAGACTAGCGGGGGTGAGACCCAGTACTTC.